A single sample is the source of the 23 T cell receptor beta chains below, sequenced in a study of tumor and adjacent non-tumor tissue in lung cancer. This sample's RNA came from whole unsorted tissue. Three rounds of nested PCR, following a modified ARM-PCR protocol, produced the TCRbeta library. MiXCR, run by TCRdb on the multiplex PCR reads, gives a single entry per CDR3 protein. This sample has 90,000 to 130,000 distinct CDR3 sequences, with roughly 84% found just once. Sequencing input: lung tumor tissue. The origin of the receptors is a man in his sixties or seventies with non-small cell lung cancer.

About this clonotype itself: Germline is not matched at one junction end, which may reflect a read error. The chain combines TRBV6-5 with TRBJ2-3; 7 positions match TRBD1. CDR1 and CDR2 (germline): MNHEY, SVGAGI. CDR3 length: 13 residues. The CDR3 DNA reads as TGTGCCAGCAGCCTCGACAGGGAGTATACGCAATATTTT. Translated: CASSLDREYTQYF.

Comments on this clonotype: One end of the junction fails to match germline, which may point to a read error. DNA of the CDR3: TGTGTCAGCAACTTAGAAGTGGTCGGGGTAGATACGCAGTATTTT. Encoded protein: CVSNLEVVGVDTQYF. The rearrangement joins TRBV11-3 to TRBJ2-3, with TRBD2 as a possible D gene (5 bases). Germline assignment: CDR1 SGHNT and CDR2 YENEEA. This CDR3 region has 15 residues.

As regards this clonotype: At one end, the junction sequence differs from germline, possibly due to a read error. The J gene is TRBJ2-1, the V gene TRBV4-3; 8 nucleotides agree with TRBD2. The germline V gene encodes CDR1 LGHNA and CDR2 YSLEER. The CDR3 is 17 residues long. CDR3 residues: CASSQDQAGAEYTEQSF. The CDR3 coding sequence is TGCGCCAGCAGCCAAGACCAAGCGGGAGCTGAATACACTGAGCAGTCCTTC.

Concerning this clonotype itself: Just one base apart from a much larger clone, this may be a read error. The chain is built from TRBV20-1 and TRBJ1-2; TRBD1 might be the D (5 bases). The CDR3 sequence is 17 residues long. Germline lookup yields CDR1 DFQATT and CDR2 SNEGSKA (reference sequence). The CDR3 region has the DNA TGCAATGCTAGACATATACTAGGGGCGCGTGGGAACTATGGCTACACCTTC. Translated: CNARHILGARGNYGYTF.

The chain employs TRBV15 and TRBJ2-1; D not resolved. Trimming left V 0 bases short and J 6 bases short, with 12 bases between. Germline CDR1 reads LNHNV; CDR2 reads YYDKDF (reference sequence). The CDR3 is 15 amino acids. The CDR3 region is CATSRDRLSLNEQFF. CDR3 bases: TGTGCCACCAGCAGAGATAGACTCTCCCTCAATGAGCAGTTCTTC.

A note on this clonotype: At one end, the junction sequence differs from germline, possibly due to a read error. The chain couples TRBV10-2 to TRBJ2-3; D may be TRBD1 (6 bases). The CDR3 totals 14 residues. CDR1 and CDR2 (germline): WSHSY, SAAADI. In DNA form, the CDR3 reads TGTGTCAGCACCAAGGGGGAATTCACAGATACGCAGTATTTT. Protein: CVSTKGEFTDTQYF.

On this clonotype: The CDR3 does not end in the conserved phenylalanine or tryptophan, so this is likely a read error. CDR3 bases: TGTGCCAGCGGACAAGTCGGGGGCAACTACAATGAGCAGTTCTCC. Residues: CASGQVGGNYNEQFS. This chain connects TRBV12-3 or TRBV12-4 to TRBJ2-1; D may correspond to TRBD1 or TRBD2 (6 bases each). Between the trimmed V and J ends, which lost 8 bases and 3 bases, there was a span of 17 bases. CDR3 length: 15 amino acids.

As regards this clonotype: A junction end diverges from the germline sequence, so it may reflect a read error. The J gene is TRBJ2-3, the V gene TRBV28, with 7 bases identical to TRBD2. CDR1 is MDHEN, CDR2 SYDVKM, per germline. The CDR3 is 16 amino acids. CDR3 protein: CASSFSGGRGTDTQYF. The CDR3 DNA reads as TGTGCCAGTAGTTTCTCCGGCGGGAGAGGTACAGATACGCAGTATTTT.

The rearrangement uses TRBV19 and TRBJ2-2; D is perhaps TRBD1 or TRBD2 (5 bases each). The CDR3 totals 14 residues. V lost 8 bases to trimming and J lost 13 bases, with 23 bases between them. Germline CDR1 reads LNHDA; CDR2 reads SQIVND (reference sequence). The CDR3 is CASQKTTGLRVLFF. DNA of the CDR3: TGTGCCAGTCAGAAAACCACAGGACTCAGGGTGCTGTTTTTT.

This chain connects TRBV29-1 to TRBJ1-2; D uncertain. CDR1 and CDR2 from the germline V gene are SQVTM and ANQGSEA. Trimming pared 8 bases from V and 4 bases from J, leaving 17 bases between. The CDR3 is 13 amino acids. The CDR3: CSLLQTGTYGYTF. In DNA, the CDR3 is TGCAGCCTCCTCCAGACGGGAACCTATGGCTACACCTTC.

Note on this clonotype: One end of the junction fails to match germline, which may point to a read error. The J gene is TRBJ1-1, the V gene TRBV20-1; 7 bases align to TRBD1. Germline V lookup: CDR1 DFQATT, CDR2 SNEGSKA (reference sequence). This CDR3 spans 13 amino acids. The CDR3 reads CEGADPMNTEAFF. CDR3 coding DNA: TGCGAGGGGGCAGACCCCATGAACACTGAGGCTTTCTTT.

This clonotype occurred a few times. A single base separates this from a much larger clone, so it may be a read error. This chain joins TRBV30 and TRBJ2-7; D is possibly TRBD1 (5 bases). CDR1 and CDR2 from the germline V gene are GTSNPN and SVGIG (reference sequence). The CDR3 is 12 amino acids. As DNA, the CDR3 is TGTCCCGGAAAGACAGTCTCCTACGAGCAGTACTTC. It yields the protein CPGKTVSYEQYF.

This rearrangement joins TRBV29-1 to TRBJ2-3; 10 bases are a match to TRBD2. The CDR3 extends over 13 amino acids. The V and J ends lost 4 bases and 9 bases, in that order; junction bases with no gene match: 7. The germline CDR1 and CDR2 sequences are SQVTM and ANQGSEA. The CDR3 DNA reads TGCAGCGTTGGTTGTCTAGCGGGAGTGACGCAGTATTTT. Its translation is CSVGCLAGVTQYF.

To note about this clonotype: One end of the junction is discordant with germline, which a read error may explain. The V and J genes are TRBV20-1 and TRBJ2-4; D uncertain. The CDR3 is made up of 14 amino acids. Germline CDR1 and CDR2: DFQATT and SNEGSKA (reference sequence). CDR3 region: CSARSIPGKNIQYF. DNA of the CDR3: TGCAGTGCTAGGAGTATACCAGGCAAAAACATTCAATACTTC.

Only one count was recorded for this clonotype. A read error may account for a junction end that differs from germline. This chain joins TRBV4-1 and TRBJ2-6; TRBD1 aligns across 8 bases. Germline V CDR1 and CDR2: MGHRA, YSYEKL. The CDR3 is 19 amino acids. The CDR3 DNA sequence: TGCGCCAGCAACCAAGAAGTTTCCGGGACAGGCTCTGGGGCCAACGTCCTGACTTTC. Amino acid sequence: CASNQEVSGTGSGANVLTF.

For this clonotype: One end of the junction does not line up with germline, which may come from a read error. J is TRBJ1-1 and V is TRBV11-2, with D possibly matching TRBD1 (6 bases). The CDR3 loop spans 12 amino acids. Per the germline V gene, CDR1 is SGHAT and CDR2 is FQNNGV. The CDR3 DNA reads TGTGCAAGCAACAAAGACAGGCGAGACGCTTTCTTT. Its translation is CASNKDRRDAFF.

As regards this clonotype: One end of the junction is discordant with germline, which a read error may explain. The rearrangement links TRBV6-2 or TRBV6-3 to TRBJ2-6; D unresolved. The CDR3 extends over 16 amino acids. Per the germline V gene, CDR1 is MNHEY and CDR2 is SVGEGT. In DNA, the CDR3 is TGTGCCAGCACTTACTCGGGCAGCTCTGGGGCCAACGTCCTGACTTTC. It codes for CASTYSGSSGANVLTF.

About this clonotype: An end of the junction differs from the germline gene, which may be a read error. The CDR3: CTSSTPKQQTGVSNQPQHF. The CDR3 nucleotides are TGTACCAGCAGTACACCTAAGCAGCAGACAGGGGTGAGCAATCAGCCCCAGCATTTT. This rearrangement joins TRBV6-6 to TRBJ1-5, with TRBD1 matching 8 bases. Germline V CDR1 and CDR2: MNHNY, SVGAGI (reference sequence). The CDR3 length is 19 residues.

A remark on this clonotype: One end of the junction does not line up with germline, which may come from a read error. The rearrangement links TRBV5-4 to TRBJ1-6; possibly TRBD1 for D (5 bases). Looked up from germline, CDR1 is SGHNT and CDR2 is YYREEE (reference sequence). The CDR3 extends over 16 amino acids. The chain's CDR3 is CASSSKLQVGNSPLHF. For the CDR3, the DNA is TGTGCCAGCAGTTCCAAACTACAGGTGGGTAATTCACCTCTCCACTTT.

V is TRBV28 and J is TRBJ2-3, with D maybe TRBD2 (6 bases). Germline V gives CDR1 MDHEN, CDR2 SYDVKM. V lost 1 base and J lost 8, with 19 bases in between. The CDR3 covers 16 residues. CDR3: CASSLFRTSLGGTQYF. CDR3 DNA: TGTGCCAGCAGTTTATTTAGGACTTCCCTCGGGGGTACGCAGTATTTT.

The V gene is TRBV20-1, the J gene TRBJ2-7, with TRBD1 matching over 8 bases. Unmatched junction bases numbered 9, after V lost 5 bases and J lost 3 bases. Germline V gene data show CDR1 as DFQATT and CDR2 as SNEGSKA (reference sequence). This CDR3 contains 14 residues. Here the CDR3 reads CSAPRGPPFYEQYF. In DNA form, the CDR3 reads TGCAGTGCTCCCAGGGGGCCCCCTTTCTACGAGCAGTACTTC.

In regard to this clonotype: One end of the junction fails to match germline, which may point to a read error. The chain links TRBV12-5 to TRBJ1-3; 7 bases line up with TRBD1. Per germline, CDR1 LGHNT and CDR2 FRNRAP. This CDR3 has 16 residues. In DNA form, the CDR3 reads TGTGCTAGTGCTCTTGGACAGGCATCCTCTGGGAACATCATATATTTT. It specifies CASALGQASSGNIIYF.

For this clonotype: One end of the junction varies from germline; a read error may be responsible. V is TRBV5-5 and J is TRBJ2-2; possible D gene TRBD2, 6 bases. The CDR3 runs to 17 residues. CDR1 SGHKS and CDR2 YYEKEE come from the germline V gene (reference sequence). This CDR3 reads CASCLVSSRRGTGELFF. The DNA for the CDR3 is TGTGCCAGCTGCTTGGTTAGTAGCAGGAGGGGCACCGGGGAGCTGTTTTTT.